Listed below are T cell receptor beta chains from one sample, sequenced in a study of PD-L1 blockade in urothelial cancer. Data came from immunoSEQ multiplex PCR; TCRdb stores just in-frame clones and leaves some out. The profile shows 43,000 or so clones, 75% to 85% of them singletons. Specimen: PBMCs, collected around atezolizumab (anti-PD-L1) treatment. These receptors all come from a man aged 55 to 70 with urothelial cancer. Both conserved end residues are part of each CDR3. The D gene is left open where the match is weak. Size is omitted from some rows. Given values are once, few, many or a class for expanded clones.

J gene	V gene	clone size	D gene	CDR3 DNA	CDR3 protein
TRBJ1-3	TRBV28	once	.	TGTGCCAGCAGTTCGGACACGTTACCTGGAAACACCATATATTTT	CASSSDTLPGNTIYF
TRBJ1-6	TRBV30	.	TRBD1	TGTGCCTGGAGGGGGACAGGGGCGAATAATTCACCCCTCCACTTT	CAWRGTGANNSPLHF
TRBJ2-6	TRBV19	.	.	TGTGCCAGTACCCCACAGGGTTTCCTCTCTGGGGCCAACGTCCTGACTTTC	CASTPQGFLSGANVLTF
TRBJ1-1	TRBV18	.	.	TGTGCCAGCTCACCACGGACAGAGAACACTGAAGCTTTCTTT	CASSPRTENTEAFF
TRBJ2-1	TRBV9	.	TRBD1	TGTGCCAGCAGCGTGGGACAGGGGACGAATGAGCAGTTCTTC	CASSVGQGTNEQFF
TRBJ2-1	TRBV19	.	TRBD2	TGTGCCAGTAGTACACCGAGGACTAGCGGGAGGGCCCGATACAATGAGCAGTTCTTC	CASSTPRTSGRARYNEQFF
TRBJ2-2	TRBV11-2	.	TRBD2	TGTGCCAGCAGCTTAGTATTAGCGGGGGGCACCGGGGAGCTGTTTTTT	CASSLVLAGGTGELFF
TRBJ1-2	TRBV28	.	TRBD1	TGTGCCAGCAGTCCTTGGGACCAGGGGGGAAGTGGCTACACCTTC	CASSPWDQGGSGYTF
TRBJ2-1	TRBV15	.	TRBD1	TGTGCCACCAGCAAAAGACAGGGGGCCTACAATGAGCAGTTCTTC	CATSKRQGAYNEQFF
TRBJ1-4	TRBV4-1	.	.	TGCGCCAGCAGTACGACAGTCACAACTAATGAAAAACTGTTTTTT	CASSTTVTTNEKLFF
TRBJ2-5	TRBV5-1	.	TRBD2	TGCGCCAGCAGCCTCGGGAGGAGGCAAGAGACCCAGTACTTC	CASSLGRRQETQYF
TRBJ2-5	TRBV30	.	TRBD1	TGTGCCTGGAACCGACAGGGGGTAGGCGAGACCCAGTACTTC	CAWNRQGVGETQYF
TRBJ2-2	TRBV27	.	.	TGTGCCAGCAGTCTCCTCGAGTGGGAGAGCACCGGGGAGCTGTTTTTT	CASSLLEWESTGELFF
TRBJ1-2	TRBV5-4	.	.	TGTGCCAGCAGCTTCCGAGACAGGCGAGGCTATGGCTACACCTTC	CASSFRDRRGYGYTF
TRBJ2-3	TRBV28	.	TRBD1	TGTGCCAGCAGTCTACGGGGGACAGGGATCTCAGATACGCAGTATTTT	CASSLRGTGISDTQYF
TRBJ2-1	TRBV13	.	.	TGTGCCAGCAGCTTAAATGAGGCGGAGAGCTCCTACAATGAGCAGTTCTTC	CASSLNEAESSYNEQFF
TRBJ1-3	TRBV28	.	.	TGTGCCAGCAGTTTATGGGCAGACTCTGGAAACACCATATATTTT	CASSLWADSGNTIYF
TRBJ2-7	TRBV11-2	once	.	TGTGCCAGCAGCTTAGATGGGGGGGCCCGGGGCGAGCAGTACTTC	CASSLDGGARGEQYF
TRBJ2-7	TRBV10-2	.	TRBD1	TGCGCCAGCAGTGAGGGATTCGACAGGGACGAGCAGTACTTC	CASSEGFDRDEQYF
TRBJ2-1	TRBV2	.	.	TGTGCCAGCAGTCGTGGGGGGGCTCTCAATGAGCAGTTCTTC	CASSRGGALNEQFF
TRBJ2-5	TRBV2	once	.	TGTGCCAGCAGCTGGTCATGGCAGGGGATTGATGGGGAAGAGACCCAGTACTTC	CASSWSWQGIDGEETQYF
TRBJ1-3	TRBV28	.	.	TGTGCCAGCAGTTTAGGAGGGCCGGGGAACACCATATATTTT	CASSLGGPGNTIYF
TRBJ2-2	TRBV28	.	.	TGTGCCAGCAGTAAGCCAGGACTACTAAACACCGGGGAGCTGTTTTTT	CASSKPGLLNTGELFF
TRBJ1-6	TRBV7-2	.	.	TGTGCCAGCAGCTTGAGGTTCGAATTTAATTCACCCCTCCACTTT	CASSLRFEFNSPLHF
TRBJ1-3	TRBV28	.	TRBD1	TGTGCCAGCAGAAGAGGGGACAGGGGATCGAGGAACACCATATATTTT	CASRRGDRGSRNTIYF
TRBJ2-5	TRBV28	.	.	TGTGCCAGCAGTACGGGAACTCAAGAGACCCAGTACTTC	CASSTGTQETQYF
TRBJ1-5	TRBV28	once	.	TGTGCCAGCAGCCCCTTGGCAGGGATTAGCAATCAGCCCCAGCATTTT	CASSPLAGISNQPQHF
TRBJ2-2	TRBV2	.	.	TGTGCCAGCACTGAGCAGGGGTCAATGAGTCCCGCCGGGGAGCTGTTTTTT	CASTEQGSMSPAGELFF
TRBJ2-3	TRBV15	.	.	TGTGCCACCAGCACTACTAGATTGGGAGATACGCAGTATTTT	CATSTTRLGDTQYF
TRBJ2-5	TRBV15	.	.	TGTGCCACCTACCGGGGTGGCGAGACCCAGTACTTC	CATYRGGETQYF
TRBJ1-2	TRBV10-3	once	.	TGTGCCATCAGTGAGGACATCCGCTATGGCTACACCTTC	CAISEDIRYGYTF
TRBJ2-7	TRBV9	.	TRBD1	TGTGCCAGCAGCGTAGGACAGGGCGCCTGGGAGCAGTACTTC	CASSVGQGAWEQYF
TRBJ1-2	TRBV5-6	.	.	TGTGCCAGCAGTCCGGCTAACTATGGCTACACCTTC	CASSPANYGYTF
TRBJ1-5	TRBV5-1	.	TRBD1	TGCGCCAGCAGCTCCGGACAGGGAGATAGCAATCAGCCCCAGCATTTT	CASSSGQGDSNQPQHF
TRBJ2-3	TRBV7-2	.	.	TGTGCCAGCAGCTCCGAGGATACGCAGTATTTT	CASSSEDTQYF
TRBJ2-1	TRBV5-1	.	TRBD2	TGCGCCAGCAGCCATGGGACTAGCGGGGCCAATGAGCAGTTCTTC	CASSHGTSGANEQFF
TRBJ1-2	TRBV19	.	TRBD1	TGTGCCAGTAGAACGTTGGGGACAGGCGGCTCGGATGGCTACACCTTC	CASRTLGTGGSDGYTF
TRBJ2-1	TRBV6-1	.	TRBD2	TGTGCCAGCAGTGTACTAGCGGGAGGTATCCCCTACAATGAGCAGTTCTTC	CASSVLAGGIPYNEQFF
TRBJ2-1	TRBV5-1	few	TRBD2	TGCGCCAGCAGCCTTGGAGGGACTAGCGGGGTTGATGAGCAGTTCTTC	CASSLGGTSGVDEQFF
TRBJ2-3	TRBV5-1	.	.	TGCGCCAGCAGCCCCAACACAGATACGCAGTATTTT	CASSPNTDTQYF
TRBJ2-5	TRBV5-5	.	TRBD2	TGTGCCAGCAGCCCCGCGGGGGGCCGCCAAGAGACCCAGTACTTC	CASSPAGGRQETQYF
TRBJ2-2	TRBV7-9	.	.	TGTGCCAGCAGCCTGGACTCGAACACCGGGGAGCTGTTTTTT	CASSLDSNTGELFF
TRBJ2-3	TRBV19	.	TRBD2	TGTGCCAGTAGGAACCCGGGACTAGCGTCCACAGATACGCAGTATTTT	CASRNPGLASTDTQYF
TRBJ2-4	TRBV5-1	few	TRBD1	TGCGCCAGCAGCCCCGGTCGACAGGGTGGAAACATTCAGTACTTC	CASSPGRQGGNIQYF
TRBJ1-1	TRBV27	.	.	TGTGCCAGCAGTCCCTTGGCAGGGAAAGCTTTCTTT	CASSPLAGKAFF
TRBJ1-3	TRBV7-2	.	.	TGTGCCAGCAGCTCAACGAAAAGCTTCTTAAACACCATATATTTT	CASSSTKSFLNTIYF
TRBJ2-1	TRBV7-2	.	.	TGTGCCAGCAGCCCCCGGCCCCCGGCACGGGGTGAGCAGTTCTTC	CASSPRPPARGEQFF
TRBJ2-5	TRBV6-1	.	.	TGTGCCAGCGGCCTCCAGGCCCAAGAGACCCAGTACTTC	CASGLQAQETQYF
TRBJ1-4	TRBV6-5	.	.	TGTGCCAGCACCTTACGTAGAGGGACTGTTGAAAAACTGTTTTTT	CASTLRRGTVEKLFF
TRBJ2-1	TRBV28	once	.	TGTGCCAGTTCCTTTGAAGGGGGTCCCCTACCCAATGAGCAGTTCTTC	CASSFEGGPLPNEQFF
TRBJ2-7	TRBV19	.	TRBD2	TGTGCCAGTACCTCTAGCGGGAGGGGCCCCTACGAGCAGTACTTC	CASTSSGRGPYEQYF
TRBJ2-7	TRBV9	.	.	TGTGCCAGCAGCGTAGCTCCTAGGGGGTCCTACGAGCAGTACTTC	CASSVAPRGSYEQYF
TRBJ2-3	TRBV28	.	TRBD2	TGTGCCAGCAGTTTGGCTAGCGGGGGGGAAACAGATACGCAGTATTTT	CASSLASGGETDTQYF
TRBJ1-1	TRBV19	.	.	TGTGCCAGTAGGGGGGGAATAGTCACTGAAGCTTTCTTT	CASRGGIVTEAFF
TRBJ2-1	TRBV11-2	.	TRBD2	TGTGCCAGCAGCTTAGCCCACCGCCTAGCGGTCTCCTACAATGAGCAGTTCTTC	CASSLAHRLAVSYNEQFF